This TCR beta chain was recorded in a study of T cell responses to AZD1222 COVID-19 vaccine. Repertoires were generated with immunoSEQ multiplex PCR, while TCRdb's copy carries only in-frame clones and drops some. The table records around 130,000 clones, 70% to 90% of them present only once. The material was peripheral blood, obtained on day 0 of AZD1222 vaccination. The source of this sequence is an adult in good health.

The CDR3 coding sequence is TGTGCCTGGTGTAGCGGGAGCACAGATACGCAGTATTTT. Residues: CAWCSGSTDTQYF. The chain joins TRBV30 to TRBJ2-3, with TRBD2 matching over 7 bases. The CDR3 has 13 amino acids. The V gene end was trimmed by 5 bases and the J gene end by 0 bases; junction bases not matched to a gene: 2. Per the germline V gene, CDR1 is GTSNPN and CDR2 is SVGIG (reference sequence).